These 15 T cell receptor beta chains were sequenced from one sample in a study of T cells after yellow fever vaccination. TCRdb processed the 5' RACE reads anew with MiXCR; each CDR3 protein has one entry. The sample lists hundreds of thousands of distinct CDR3 sequences, about a fifth seen once, with less than 20% in the top ten. The material sequenced was PBMCs, taken approximately 20 days after the first yellow fever vaccination. Receptors were obtained from a young man who received the YFV17D yellow fever vaccine.

This clonotype appeared many times. The chain is built from TRBV5-1 and TRBJ2-3; TRBD1 or TRBD2 may be the D gene (6 bases each). This CDR3 is built from 16 residues. V gave up 0 bases and J gave up 4 bases, with 15 bases separating them. CDR1 SGHRS and CDR2 YFSETQ come from the germline V gene. CDR3 coding DNA: TGCGCCAGCAGCTTGGCGGGGGCGCGAGTTTCAGATACGCAGTATTTT. This translates into CASSLAGARVSDTQYF.

This clonotype occurred many times. The CDR3 region is CASSPSTGPYEQYF. As DNA, the CDR3 is TGCGCCAGCAGCCCCTCGACAGGACCCTACGAGCAGTACTTC. This chain joins TRBV5-1 and TRBJ2-7; a weak D match, TRBD1 (6 bases). V lost 4 bases and J 2 bases, leaving 13 bases between the germline ends. The CDR3 sequence is 14 residues long. The germline V gene encodes CDR1 SGHRS and CDR2 YFSETQ.

This clonotype was seen a handful of times. The rearrangement joins TRBV4-3 to TRBJ1-1; possible D gene TRBD1, 6 bases. Per germline, CDR1 LGHNA and CDR2 YSLEER. With 7 bases removed from V and 2 bases from J, the gap between germline ends came to 11 bases. This CDR3 is 13 amino acids long. The CDR3 DNA follows: TGCGCCAGCACCTCGGGGGCCAACACTGAAGCTTTCTTT. Translated, it gives CASTSGANTEAFF.

This clonotype was detected ten times or more. The chain carries TRBV12-3 or TRBV12-4 and TRBJ2-2; TRBD1 might be the D (6 bases). The CDR3 covers 13 residues. Trimming stripped 6 bases from V and 5 bases from J, with 10 bases between. The CDR3 reads CASRPGVTGELFF. CDR3 nucleotides: TGTGCCAGCAGGCCAGGGGTTACCGGGGAGCTGTTTTTT.

This clonotype was found a few times. J is TRBJ2-3 and V is TRBV27; 7 bases are shared with TRBD1. The CDR3 has 16 amino acids. Germline lookup yields CDR1 MNHEY and CDR2 SMNVEV (reference sequence). Trimming removed 8 bases from V and 2 bases from J; junction bases left unmatched: 13. The CDR3 here is CASSSPWTGVTDTQYF. Written as DNA, the CDR3 is TGTGCCAGCTCCTCCCCGTGGACAGGTGTCACAGATACGCAGTATTTT.

This clonotype was detected a few times. V gene TRBV5-1 combines with J gene TRBJ2-2, with 7 positions matching TRBD1. The germline gives CDR1 SGHRS, CDR2 YFSETQ. Trimming at V came to 3 bases and at J to 0 bases, leaving 2 bases not matched to a gene. The CDR3 consists of 15 residues. CDR3 DNA sequence: TGCGCCAGCAGCTCGGGACAGCCGAACACCGGGGAGCTGTTTTTT. Translation: CASSSGQPNTGELFF.

The chain joins TRBV6-2 or TRBV6-3 to TRBJ2-5; D is possibly TRBD1 (6 bases). The CDR3 runs 15 residues. The V end lost 8 bases, the J end lost 4 bases, and 20 bases lay between the germline ends. Germline CDR1 reads MNHEY; CDR2 reads SVGEGT. The CDR3 DNA follows: TGTGCCAGCTCCGAAGCAGGGGCAACCGCAGAGACCCAGTACTTC. This codes for CASSEAGATAETQYF.

This clonotype was picked up a small number of times. The V call is TRBV5-6, the J call TRBJ2-3; D is unclear. Trimming shortened V by 4 bases and J by 6 bases, and 9 bases separated the two germline ends. In germline, CDR1 is SGHDT, CDR2 YYEEEE. The CDR3 length is 12 residues. CDR3 protein: CASSPSSDTQYF. The CDR3 DNA reads TGTGCCAGCAGCCCCAGTTCGGATACGCAGTATTTT.

This clonotype has at least ten counts. The chain carries TRBV5-1 and TRBJ2-6, with D perhaps TRBD1 or TRBD2 (5 bases each). Germline-derived CDR1 and CDR2 are SGHRS and YFSETQ. The V and J ends lost 0 bases and 0 bases respectively, with 7 bases between them. The CDR3 totals 16 residues. DNA of the CDR3: TGCGCCAGCAGCTTGGGTGGGACCTCTGGGGCCAACGTCCTGACTTTC. Residues: CASSLGGTSGANVLTF.

This clonotype was counted a few times. This chain uses TRBV5-1 with TRBJ2-5; 8 bases map to TRBD2. Trimming removed 0 bases from V and 4 bases from J; junction bases left unmatched: 8. Germline V gene lookup returns CDR1 SGHRS and CDR2 YFSETQ. The CDR3 spans 16 residues. The CDR3 loop reads CASSLAEVRGGETQYF. CDR3 nucleotides: TGCGCCAGCAGCTTGGCCGAGGTCCGGGGGGGAGAGACCCAGTACTTC.

The chain combines TRBV7-7 with TRBJ2-5, with D perhaps TRBD1 (6 bases). The CDR3 is 15 residues long. Germline CDR1 is SSHAT and CDR2 is FNYEAQ (reference sequence). V was clipped by 4 bases and J by 2 bases, with 14 bases between them. This chain's CDR3 is CASSSTGTPQETQYF. In DNA, the CDR3 is TGTGCCAGCAGCTCAACCGGGACACCGCAAGAGACCCAGTACTTC.

This chain joins TRBV20-1 and TRBJ2-4; D call uncertain. The germline V and J ends were trimmed by 3 bases and 6 bases, with 15 bases remaining between them. The CDR3 is made up of 14 amino acids. CDR1 is DFQATT, CDR2 SNEGSKA, per germline (reference sequence). CDR3 sequence: CSASAMAFLNIQYF. The CDR3 coding sequence is TGCAGTGCTAGTGCCATGGCCTTCCTAAACATTCAGTACTTC.

The chain combines TRBV2 with TRBJ2-3; no definite D call. V gave up 6 bases and J gave up 2 bases, with 6 bases separating them. The CDR3 has 12 amino acids. Germline V CDR1 and CDR2: SNHLY, FYNNEI. CDR3 loop: CASSDNTDTQYF. CDR3 nucleotide sequence: TGTGCCAGCAGCGACAACACAGATACGCAGTATTTT.

CDR3 DNA sequence: TGTGCCAGCAGGCATAGCGCCAACACCGGGGAGCTGTTTTTT. Amino acids: CASRHSANTGELFF. The V call is TRBV9, the J call TRBJ2-2; a weak D match, TRBD2 (5 bases). The CDR3 runs to 14 residues. V lost 5 bases, J lost 2 bases, and 10 bases lay in between. Germline V lookup: CDR1 SGDLS, CDR2 YYNGEE.

This rearrangement joins TRBV7-2 to TRBJ2-7; D is possibly TRBD2 (6 bases). Per germline, CDR1 SGHTA and CDR2 FQGNSA. CDR3 size: 16 residues. The V and J ends lost 2 bases and 2 bases respectively, with 16 bases between them. DNA for the CDR3: TGTGCCAGCAGCTTATTGGATTTGGGAGGCACCTACGAGCAGTACTTC. It is translated as CASSLLDLGGTYEQYF.